Below are 16 T cell receptor beta chains sequenced from a single sample in a study of technical replicates of blood from four donors. The data were produced by immunoSEQ multiplex PCR, yet TCRdb's version contains in-frame clones alone and is incomplete. Of approximately 15,000 clones in the sample, roughly 80% were seen once. Sequenced: PBMCs. All receptors come from a human donor in good health.

This chain joins TRBV4-2 and TRBJ2-3; possible D gene TRBD2, 5 bases. Germline CDR1 reads LGHNA; CDR2 reads YNFKEQ. Trimming removed 4 bases from V and 6 bases from J, with 23 bases in between. The CDR3 length is 17 residues. Here the CDR3 DNA reads TGTGCCAGCAGCCCAGGAATTAGGACTCCCGAGATTGATACGCAGTATTTT. Protein sequence: CASSPGIRTPEIDTQYF.

V and J are TRBV5-4 and TRBJ1-2, with a possible D match to TRBD1 (6 bases). This CDR3 contains 12 residues. CDR1 and CDR2 from the germline V gene are SGHNT and YYREEE (reference sequence). V lost 4 bases, J lost 5 bases, and 9 bases lay in between. The CDR3 protein is CASSRDTYGYTF. The CDR3 bases are TGTGCCAGCAGCCGGGACACGTATGGCTACACCTTC.

The V call is TRBV6-1, the J call TRBJ2-1, with 13 bases aligning to TRBD2. The CDR3 length is 15 residues. Germline-derived CDR1 and CDR2 are MNHNS and SASEGT. The J segment lost 8 bases and the V segment lost 5 bases, leaving 6 bases of the junction unmatched. CDR3 nucleotides: TGTGCCAGCAGTAAGACTAGCGGGAGGCCGGATGAGCAGTTCTTC. The encoded protein is CASSKTSGRPDEQFF.

The chain links TRBV30 to TRBJ2-6, with D perhaps TRBD2 (6 bases). The length of the CDR3 is 13 residues. V lost 7 bases and J 0 bases, leaving 7 bases between the germline ends. The germline V gene has CDR1 GTSNPN and CDR2 SVGIG (reference sequence). CDR3: CASGSSGANVLTF. The CDR3 DNA is TGTGCCTCCGGGAGCTCTGGGGCCAACGTCCTGACTTTC.

This chain links TRBV6-5 with TRBJ2-3; 8 bases are shared with TRBD2. The V and J ends lost 2 bases and 5 bases, in that order; junction bases with no gene match: 3. Germline V gene data show CDR1 as MNHEY and CDR2 as SVGAGI. This CDR3 spans 14 amino acids. The CDR3 DNA reads as TGTGCCAGCAGTTACGGGCGGGGGGTAGATACGCAGTATTTT. Its translation is CASSYGRGVDTQYF.

The sample holds one count of this clone. This chain connects TRBV5-1 to TRBJ2-2, with 7 bases matching TRBD2. Looked up from germline, CDR1 is SGHRS and CDR2 is YFSETQ. The CDR3 loop spans 15 amino acids. Germline trimming cut 0 bases from V and 5 bases from J; bases unmatched to any gene: 4. CDR3 DNA sequence: TGCGCCAGCAGCTTGGAGTCAGCGGGAACCGGGGAGCTGTTTTTT. This sequence encodes CASSLESAGTGELFF.

The genes are TRBV19 and TRBJ1-2; tentative D call: TRBD1 (5 bases). The CDR3 totals 12 residues. Germline CDR1 LNHDA, CDR2 SQIVND (reference sequence). Between the trimmed V and J ends, which lost 3 bases and 8 bases, there was a span of 10 bases. In DNA form, the CDR3 reads TGTGCCAGTAGTATCGGACATGACGGCTACACCTTC. Amino acids: CASSIGHDGYTF.

The V call is TRBV18, the J call TRBJ2-7, with 8 bases lining up with TRBD1. V lost 4 bases to trimming and J lost 7 bases; unmatched junction nucleotides: 12. CDR1 KGHSH and CDR2 LQKENI come from the germline V gene. The CDR3 loop spans 15 amino acids. The CDR3 is CASSQDWQGAGEQYF. The CDR3 nucleotides read TGTGCCAGCTCACAGGATTGGCAGGGGGCAGGGGAGCAGTACTTC.

V gene TRBV19 combines with J gene TRBJ1-2, with D tentatively TRBD1 (6 bases). This CDR3 region has 13 residues. From germline, CDR1 is LNHDA and CDR2 SQIVND (reference sequence). Trimming cost V 7 bases and J 4 bases, with 13 bases left between them. CDR3 DNA sequence: TGTGCCAGTATGGACAGACCCGTCTATGGCTACACCTTC. Translated: CASMDRPVYGYTF.

The rearrangement uses TRBV7-9 and TRBJ1-1, with a tentative D call TRBD1 (6 bases). CDR1 and CDR2 (germline): SEHNR, FQNEAQ (reference sequence). V was shortened by 4 bases and J by 4 bases, with 16 bases between the two germline ends. CDR3 length: 15 amino acids. Here the CDR3 reads CASSYPRGGITEAFF. The DNA of the CDR3 is TGTGCCAGCAGCTACCCCAGGGGAGGGATCACTGAAGCTTTCTTT.

The chain uses TRBV18 and TRBJ2-7, with a weak D call TRBD1 (7 bases). Germline assignment: CDR1 KGHSH and CDR2 LQKENI. The CDR3 loop spans 16 amino acids. V lost 3 bases and J 0 bases, leaving 15 bases between the germline ends. The CDR3 here is CASSPEGAVSSYEQYF. In nucleotides, the CDR3 is TGTGCCAGCTCACCGGAGGGGGCGGTTAGCTCCTACGAGCAGTACTTC.

The rearrangement links TRBV28 to TRBJ2-7, with 8 bases fitting TRBD2. Germline loops: CDR1 MDHEN, CDR2 SYDVKM. V gave up 6 bases and J gave up 3 bases; unmatched junction bases: 7. This CDR3 comprises 14 residues. CDR3 protein: CASRQAGELYEQYF. CDR3 nucleotides: TGTGCCAGCAGGCAAGCGGGAGAGCTCTACGAGCAGTACTTC. Full variable domain (remainder filled in from reference TRBV28 and TRBJ2-7): DVKVTQSSRYLVKRTGEKVFLECVQDMDHENMFWYRQDPGLGLRLIYFSYDVKMKEKGDIPEGYSVSREKKERFSLILESASTNQTSMYLCASRQAGELYEQYFGPGTRLTVT.

This chain connects TRBV19 to TRBJ2-1; possible D gene TRBD2, 6 bases. Germline V CDR1 and CDR2: LNHDA, SQIVND (reference sequence). V was trimmed by 1 base and J by 9 bases, leaving 16 bases between them. This CDR3 comprises 15 residues. CDR3 loop: CASSIGSGLPSEQFF. The CDR3 DNA reads TGTGCCAGTAGTATAGGTTCGGGACTCCCCAGTGAGCAGTTCTTC.

V gene TRBV2 combines with J gene TRBJ2-5; 9 bases agree with TRBD1. This CDR3 is 14 amino acids long. Germline-derived CDR1 and CDR2 are SNHLY and FYNNEI. Germline trimming cut 6 bases from V and 9 bases from J; bases unmatched to any gene: 11. In DNA form, the CDR3 reads TGTGCCAGCAGGGGCTACAGGGGGCTGGCGGCCCAGTACTTC. As protein: CASRGYRGLAAQYF. The variable domain in full, completed from reference TRBV2 and TRBJ2-5, reads EPEVTQTPSHQVTQMGQEVILRCVPISNHLYFYWYRQILGQKVEFLVSFYNNEISEKSEIFDDQFSVERPDGSNFTLKIRSTKLEDSAMYFCASRGYRGLAAQYFGPGTRLLVL.

This clone was detected a few times. V gene TRBV7-9 combines with J gene TRBJ1-1; D unresolved. CDR3 size: 12 residues. Trimming took off 3 bases at V and 3 bases at J, with 5 bases between the two ends. Germline V gene sequence: CDR1 SEHNR, CDR2 FQNEAQ (reference sequence). Written as DNA, the CDR3 is TGTGCCAGCAGCTTTACGGACACTGAAGCTTTCTTT. Translation gives CASSFTDTEAFF.

The chain is built from TRBV7-3 and TRBJ2-7; perhaps TRBD1 as D (6 bases). This CDR3 has 13 residues. The V end lost 0 bases, the J end lost 10 bases, and 13 bases lay between the germline ends. Germline values: CDR1 SGHTA, CDR2 FQGTGA. CDR3 loop: CASSLTGGRDQYF. The CDR3 DNA follows: TGTGCCAGCAGCTTAACAGGGGGAAGGGATCAGTACTTC.